One sample yielded the 2 T cell receptor beta chains listed below, sequenced in a study of blood T cells in healthy people across ages. Primed by a sample-barcoded 5' primer and a J-beta primer mix, a second PCR proceeded for 7 to 11 cycles. TCRdb re-analysed the 5' RACE reads in MiXCR, keeping a single row per CDR3 protein. This table has 980,000 or so distinct CDR3 sequences, roughly 43% appearing once. Sequencing was done on a sample of blood. The receptors come from a man in his thirties or forties in good health.

V usage is TRBV13 and J usage is TRBJ2-1; possible D gene TRBD2, 5 bases. V was cut by 4 bases and J by 2 bases, with 9 bases left in between. CDR1 is PRHDT and CDR2 is FYEKMQ in the germline V gene (reference sequence). This CDR3 contains 14 residues. The CDR3 loop reads CASSSLGTYNEQFF. CDR3 coding DNA: TGTGCCAGCAGCTCACTAGGGACCTACAATGAGCAGTTCTTC.

The chain employs TRBV4-2 and TRBJ2-1; 8 nucleotides align to TRBD1. The CDR3 is 16 residues long. V was clipped by 5 bases and J by 5 bases; unmatched bases: 11. Germline assignment: CDR1 LGHNA and CDR2 YNFKEQ. CDR3 nucleotides: TGTGCCAGCAGCTCAGGGGGCTTCCGGGACCACAATGAGCAGTTCTTC. As protein: CASSSGGFRDHNEQFF.